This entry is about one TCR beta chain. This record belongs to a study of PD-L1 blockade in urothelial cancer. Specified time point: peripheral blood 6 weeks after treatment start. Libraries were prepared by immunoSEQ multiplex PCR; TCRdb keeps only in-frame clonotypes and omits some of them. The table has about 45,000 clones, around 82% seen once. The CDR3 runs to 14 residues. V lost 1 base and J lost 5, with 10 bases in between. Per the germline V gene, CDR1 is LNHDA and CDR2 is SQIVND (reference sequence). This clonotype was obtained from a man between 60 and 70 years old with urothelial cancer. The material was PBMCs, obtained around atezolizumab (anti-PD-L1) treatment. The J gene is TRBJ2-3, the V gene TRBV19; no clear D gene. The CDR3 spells CASSIGRFEDTQYF. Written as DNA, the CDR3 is TGTGCCAGTAGTATAGGGCGGTTTGAAGATACGCAGTATTTT. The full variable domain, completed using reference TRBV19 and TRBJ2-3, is DGGITQSPKYLFRKEGQNVTLSCEQNLNHDAMYWYRQDPGQGLRLIYYSQIVNDFQKGDIAEGYSVSREKKESFPLTVTSAQKNPTAFYLCASSIGRFEDTQYFGPGTRLTVL.